Below, 18 T cell receptor beta chains from the same sample are listed, as sequenced in a study of T cells in Graves' hyperthyroidism and ophthalmopathy. The TCR beta CDR3 regions underwent amplification using RNA transcripts as the source. With the HTBI primer set, the TCR CDR3 went through a first round of RT-PCR. Using its own MiXCR run on the multiplex PCR reads, TCRdb lists one record per CDR3 protein. This table holds some 510,000 distinct CDR3 sequences, about a fifth found once. Sequencing was carried out using blood. All receptors derive from a man in his late teens or twenties with Graves' hyperthyroidism.

This clonotype occurred a few times. V usage is TRBV6-2 or TRBV6-3 and J usage is TRBJ1-5; no clear D gene. The CDR3 covers 17 residues. Trimming took off 4 bases at V and 0 bases at J, with 16 bases between the two ends. Germline V CDR1 and CDR2: MNHEY, SVGEGT. As DNA, the CDR3 is TGTGCCAGCAGTTCCACACAACCGCCTCATAGCAATCAGCCCCAGCATTTT. It yields the protein CASSSTQPPHSNQPQHF.

Comment on this clonotype: One end of the junction does not line up with germline, which may come from a read error. CDR3 in amino acids: CASTRDSEAFF. For the CDR3, the DNA is TGCGCCTCGACACGGGACAGTGAAGCTTTCTTT. The chain couples TRBV30 to TRBJ1-1, with 7 bases aligning to TRBD1. CDR3 length: 11 amino acids. Germline V gene lookup returns CDR1 GTSNPN and CDR2 SVGIG (reference sequence).

This clonotype was seen many times. The chain is built from TRBV5-1 and TRBJ2-5; D remains unclear. V lost 1 base and J 4 bases, leaving 8 bases between the germline ends. Germline V lookup: CDR1 SGHRS, CDR2 YFSETQ. This CDR3 comprises 13 residues. The CDR3 loop reads CASSLSRSETQYF. CDR3 nucleotides: TGCGCCAGCAGCTTGTCGCGGTCAGAGACCCAGTACTTC. The whole variable domain, filled in from reference TRBV5-1 and TRBJ2-5, reads KAGVTQTPRYLIKTRGQQVTLSCSPISGHRSVSWYQQTPGQGLQFLFEYFSETQRNKGNFPGRFSGRQFSNSRSEMNVSTLELGDSALYLCASSLSRSETQYFGPGTRLLVL.

The gene calls are TRBV6-1 and TRBJ2-5, with TRBD1 matching over 9 bases. This CDR3 spans 15 amino acids. Germline V gives CDR1 MNHNS, CDR2 SASEGT. Trimming took 8 bases from V and 4 from J; bases not matched to a gene: 11. As DNA, the CDR3 is TGTGCCAGCCTTCCAACAGGGGGCTCGGGAGAGACCCAGTACTTC. This gives the protein CASLPTGGSGETQYF.

This clonotype was observed many times. V is TRBV29-1 and J is TRBJ2-7; D gene unclear. V was cut by 7 bases and J by 3 bases, with 10 bases left in between. This CDR3 region has 11 residues. The germline CDR1 and CDR2 sequences are SQVTM and ANQGSEA. The CDR3 is CSALRHYEQYF. CDR3 nucleotide sequence: TGCAGCGCACTCCGGCACTACGAGCAGTACTTC.

This chain connects TRBV28 to TRBJ1-2, with unresolved D. Trimming took off 8 bases at V and 5 bases at J, with 12 bases between the two ends. The germline gives CDR1 MDHEN, CDR2 SYDVKM. CDR3 length: 12 residues. In nucleotides, the CDR3 is TGTGCCAGCGGCGGCCCCCGATATGGCTACACCTTC. Residues: CASGGPRYGYTF.

This clonotype appeared many times. The V gene is TRBV6-1, the J gene TRBJ1-1; 7 positions agree with TRBD1. Germline V CDR1 and CDR2: MNHNS, SASEGT. V lost 6 bases to trimming and J lost 1 base; unmatched junction nucleotides: 5. The CDR3 extends over 14 amino acids. CDR3 sequence reads: CASRTPGGNTEAFF. The DNA for the CDR3 is TGTGCCAGCAGGACCCCAGGGGGGAACACTGAAGCTTTCTTT.

The CDR3 protein is CASSSPGLRRGYTF. DNA of the CDR3: TGTGCCAGCAGCTCACCGGGACTCCGCCGGGGCTACACCTTC. V gene TRBV7-9 combines with J gene TRBJ1-2, with a possible D match to TRBD1 (5 bases). Trimming took 4 bases from V and 8 from J, leaving 17 bases between them. CDR3 length: 14 amino acids. Germline V CDR1 and CDR2: SEHNR, FQNEAQ (reference sequence).

This clonotype was counted ten times or more. The chain combines TRBV10-3 with TRBJ1-1, with 10 bases identical to TRBD1. The CDR3 runs to 17 residues. With 0 bases clipped from V and 2 bases from J, the junction kept 6 bases outside the gene matches. Germline CDR1 and CDR2: ENHRY and SYGVKD. The chain's CDR3 is CAISESTGGLENTEAFF. The CDR3 DNA reads TGTGCCATCAGTGAGTCGACAGGGGGCTTGGAAAACACTGAAGCTTTCTTT.

In its sample, this clonotype was seen many times. V is TRBV24-1 and J is TRBJ2-5; 11 bases line up with TRBD1. The germline V gene has CDR1 KGHDR and CDR2 SFDVKD. The CDR3 covers 15 residues. The trim removed 3 bases at V and 4 bases at J, leaving 3 bases unmatched. CDR3 in DNA: TGTGCCACCAGTGATGTGGGACAGGGGGGAGAGACCCAGTACTTC. Its translation is CATSDVGQGGETQYF.

The V call is TRBV28, the J call TRBJ1-6, with TRBD1 matching 7 bases. V lost 6 bases to trimming and J lost 5 bases; unmatched junction nucleotides: 13. CDR3 length: 17 amino acids. Germline CDR1 and CDR2: MDHEN and SYDVKM. CDR3 amino acids: CASSPTTTGRNNSPLHF. CDR3 DNA sequence: TGTGCCAGCAGCCCAACCACGACAGGGAGGAATAATTCACCCCTCCACTTT.

This clonotype was counted between two and nine times. The genes are TRBV28 and TRBJ2-3, with D possibly matching TRBD1 (6 bases). The CDR3 loop spans 14 amino acids. Trimming removed 6 bases at V and 3 bases at J, with 13 bases between. Germline V gene sequence: CDR1 MDHEN, CDR2 SYDVKM. The CDR3 coding sequence is TGTGCCAGCAGCGGAATAAGGGGGACAGATACGCAGTATTTT. It translates to CASSGIRGTDTQYF.

This clonotype was observed at least ten times. The gene calls are TRBV28 and TRBJ1-5, with D possibly matching TRBD1 (5 bases). The CDR3 is 13 residues long. V was trimmed by 3 bases and J by 6 bases, leaving 9 bases between them. Germline V CDR1 and CDR2: MDHEN, SYDVKM. The CDR3 DNA is TGTGCCAGCAGTTTTGACAGCTCTCAGCCCCAGCATTTT. This translates into CASSFDSSQPQHF. Combining the CDR3 with reference TRBV28 and TRBJ1-5 gives the whole variable domain DVKVTQSSRYLVKRTGEKVFLECVQDMDHENMFWYRQDPGLGLRLIYFSYDVKMKEKGDIPEGYSVSREKKERFSLILESASTNQTSMYLCASSFDSSQPQHFGDGTRLSIL.

The chain couples TRBV12-3 or TRBV12-4 to TRBJ1-1, with TRBD1 matching 8 bases. This CDR3 is 17 amino acids long. Trimming cost V 2 bases and J 4 bases; bases outside gene matches: 12. CDR3 sequence (DNA): TGTGCCAGCAGTTTATCCCTCGGACAGGGTGAGGGCACTGAAGCTTTCTTT. This sequence encodes CASSLSLGQGEGTEAFF.

Details on this clonotype: With a much larger clone just one base away, this may be a read error. V is TRBV12-3 or TRBV12-4 and J is TRBJ2-5, with 12 bases fitting TRBD2. This CDR3 region has 17 residues. The V gene end was trimmed by 6 bases and the J gene end by 3 bases; junction bases not matched to a gene: 11. CDR3 amino acids: CASSSVGTSGLEETQYF. The CDR3 bases are TGTGCCAGCAGCTCTGTCGGGACTAGCGGGTTAGAAGAGACCCAGTACTTC.

This clonotype was seen a handful of times. This chain uses TRBV7-6 with TRBJ2-1; 14 bases agree with TRBD2. The germline V gene encodes CDR1 SGHVS and CDR2 FNYEAQ. The CDR3 is made up of 17 amino acids. With V trimmed by 5 bases and J by 4 bases, 7 bases remained unmatched. The CDR3: CASSPRTSGGPYNEQFF. CDR3 coding DNA: TGTGCCAGCAGCCCGAGGACTAGCGGGGGGCCGTACAATGAGCAGTTCTTC.

A remark on this clonotype: Because the CDR3 is missing its conserved closing phenylalanine or tryptophan, this is likely a read error. The gene calls are TRBV6-1 and TRBJ1-2, with a possible D match to TRBD1 (6 bases). Germline assignment: CDR1 MNHNS and CDR2 SASEGT. The CDR3 runs 14 residues. Between the trimmed V and J ends, which lost 3 bases and 2 bases, there was a span of 10 bases. CDR3 in amino acids: CASSDGTGNYGYTV. The CDR3 DNA is TGTGCCAGCAGTGACGGAACAGGGAACTATGGCTACACCGTC.

There are many counts of this clonotype. V and J are TRBV19 and TRBJ1-1; D may be TRBD1 (6 bases). There are 13 residues in the CDR3. Germline loops: CDR1 LNHDA, CDR2 SQIVND (reference sequence). V gave up 6 bases and J gave up 7 bases, with 15 bases separating them. This chain's CDR3 is CASRIQGLYEAFF. CDR3 bases: TGTGCCAGTAGGATACAGGGATTGTATGAAGCTTTCTTT.